A selection of T cell receptor beta chains follows, all from one sample in a study of cytomegalovirus exposure and HLA in healthy donors. The assay was immunoSEQ multiplex PCR, and TCRdb's table has in-frame clones only and misses some. The sample gives roughly 150,000 clones, roughly 68% of which show up once; less than 5% is in the top ten. Sequencing was done on a sample of PBMCs. The receptors were gathered from a man aged 60-69 years in good health and CMV-seronegative. CDR3s include the opening cysteine and the closing phenylalanine or tryptophan. Each record gives: J gene, D gene, CDR3 length, clone size, V gene, CDR3 protein, CDR3 DNA. A D gene is named only where the DNA matches it firmly. The size entry is marked missing in some rows and otherwise reads once, few, many or a size class.

>TRBJ1-2|NA|14|NA|TRBV5-4
CASSLVGQNDGYTF
TGTGCCAGCAGCTTGGTTGGGCAGAACGATGGCTACACCTTC
>TRBJ2-5|TRBD1|14|NA|TRBV10-3
CAISGQGGKETQYF
TGTGCCATCAGTGGACAGGGGGGAAAGGAGACCCAGTACTTC
>TRBJ1-1|NA|18|few|TRBV12-5
CASGLVLRGVGMNTEAFF
TGTGCTAGTGGTTTGGTACTGCGTGGAGTTGGTATGAACACTGAAGCTTTCTTT
>TRBJ1-1|TRBD1|15|NA|TRBV10-2
CASKGQGALGTEAFF
TGCGCCAGCAAAGGACAGGGGGCCTTGGGCACTGAAGCTTTCTTT
>TRBJ2-7|NA|14|NA|TRBV9
CASSVGTATYEQYF
TGTGCCAGCAGCGTAGGGACAGCGACCTACGAGCAGTACTTC
>TRBJ2-2|NA|13|NA|TRBV29-1
CSVPLPGTGELFF
TGCAGCGTCCCCCTCCCGGGGACCGGGGAGCTGTTTTTT
>TRBJ2-2|NA|18|NA|TRBV4-2
CASSQEISRDSNTGELFF
TGTGCCAGCAGCCAAGAAATATCCCGGGACTCGAACACCGGGGAGCTGTTTTTT
>TRBJ2-3|TRBD2|16|NA|TRBV6-5
CASSSHLAGGPDTQYF
TGTGCCAGCAGTTCGCATTTAGCGGGAGGCCCGGATACGCAGTATTTT
>TRBJ1-2|NA|13|few|TRBV19
CASSVTGVYGYTF
TGTGCCAGTAGTGTTACAGGTGTCTATGGCTACACCTTC
>TRBJ1-1|NA|15|NA|TRBV6-5
CASSRGVPKETEAFF
TGTGCCAGCAGTCGGGGAGTACCTAAAGAAACTGAAGCTTTCTTT
>TRBJ1-3|NA|13|NA|TRBV7-3
CASSPAGHDTIYF
TGTGCCAGCAGCCCAGCGGGGCACGACACCATATATTTT
>TRBJ1-1|NA|15|NA|TRBV5-1
CASSWGTRANTEAFF
TGCGCCAGCAGCTGGGGGACAAGGGCGAACACTGAAGCTTTCTTT
>TRBJ2-3|TRBD2|15|NA|TRBV27
CASSFPGLATGTQYF
TGTGCCAGCAGTTTCCCGGGACTAGCGACAGGGACGCAGTATTTT
>TRBJ1-4|TRBD1|17|NA|TRBV6-1
CASSEFHRTGVREKLFF
TGTGCCAGCAGTGAATTTCATCGGACAGGGGTTCGTGAAAAACTGTTTTTT
>TRBJ1-6|TRBD1|13|NA|TRBV5-1
CASSPGQDSPLHF
TGCGCCAGCAGTCCGGGACAGGATTCACCCCTCCACTTT
>TRBJ2-7|TRBD2|16|NA|TRBV7-8
CASSLNDERGPYEQYF
TGTGCCAGCAGCTTAAACGATGAGCGGGGCCCCTACGAGCAGTACTTC
>TRBJ2-1|TRBD2|14|NA|TRBV30
CAWAGTSGHNEQFF
TGTGCCTGGGCCGGGACTAGCGGACACAATGAGCAGTTCTTC
>TRBJ1-2|NA|12|few|TRBV29-1
CSVAEGTGGYTF
TGCAGCGTTGCAGAGGGAACGGGGGGCTACACCTTC
>TRBJ2-3|NA|18|once|TRBV27
CASSLIYRGLSNTDTQYF
TGTGCCAGCAGTTTAATTTATCGGGGACTCTCTAACACAGATACGCAGTATTTT
>TRBJ2-1|TRBD1|14|few|TRBV25-1
CASTGTVNYNEQFF
TGTGCCAGCACGGGGACAGTTAACTACAATGAGCAGTTCTTC
>TRBJ2-3|NA|13|NA|TRBV28
CASSLVYGDTQYF
TGTGCCAGCAGTTTGGTTTACGGAGATACGCAGTATTTT
>TRBJ2-7|TRBD1|15|few|TRBV7-9
CASSSSAGQVYEQYF
TGTGCCAGCAGCTCGTCCGCCGGACAGGTCTACGAGCAGTACTTC
>TRBJ2-7|NA|16|NA|TRBV21-1
CASSKDTGNSSYEQYF
TGTGCCAGCAGCAAAGATACAGGGAATAGCTCCTACGAGCAGTACTTC
>TRBJ1-1|TRBD1|15|few|TRBV6-5
CASSTWTGSNTEAFF
TGTGCCAGCAGTACCTGGACAGGATCGAACACTGAAGCTTTCTTT
>TRBJ2-1|TRBD2|15|few|TRBV9
CASSPQLALYNEQFF
TGTGCCAGCAGCCCTCAACTAGCGCTCTACAATGAGCAGTTCTTC
>TRBJ1-4|NA|17|NA|TRBV19
CASSNRGTDATNEKLFF
TGTGCCAGTAGTAATAGGGGGACCGATGCAACTAATGAAAAACTGTTTTTT
>TRBJ2-7|NA|15|NA|TRBV7-8
CASSLIGTSTYEQYF
TGTGCCAGCAGCCTCATAGGGACAAGCACCTACGAGCAGTACTTC
>TRBJ1-1|NA|11|few|TRBV25-1
CASNGGLRAFF
TGTGCCAGCAACGGGGGATTACGCGCTTTCTTT
>TRBJ2-7|NA|13|NA|TRBV28
CASSPLASYEQYF
TGTGCCAGCAGTCCCCTAGCTTCCTACGAGCAGTACTTC